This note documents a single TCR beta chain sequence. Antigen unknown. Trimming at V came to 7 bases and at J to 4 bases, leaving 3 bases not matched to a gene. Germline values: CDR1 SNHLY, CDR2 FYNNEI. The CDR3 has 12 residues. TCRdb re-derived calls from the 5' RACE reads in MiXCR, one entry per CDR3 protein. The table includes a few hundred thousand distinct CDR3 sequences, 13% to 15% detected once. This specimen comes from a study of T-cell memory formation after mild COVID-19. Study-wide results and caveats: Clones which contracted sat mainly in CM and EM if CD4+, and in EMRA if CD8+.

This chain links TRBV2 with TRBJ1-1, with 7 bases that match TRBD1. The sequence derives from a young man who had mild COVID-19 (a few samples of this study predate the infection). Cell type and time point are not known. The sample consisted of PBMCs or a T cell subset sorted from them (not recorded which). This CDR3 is CASNRDSTEAFF. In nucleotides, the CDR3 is TGTGCCAGCAATCGGGACAGCACTGAAGCTTTCTTT. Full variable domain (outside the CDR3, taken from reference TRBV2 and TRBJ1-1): EPEVTQTPSHQVTQMGQEVILRCVPISNHLYFYWYRQILGQKVEFLVSFYNNEISEKSEIFDDQFSVERPDGSNFTLKIRSTKLEDSAMYFCASNRDSTEAFFGQGTRLTVV.